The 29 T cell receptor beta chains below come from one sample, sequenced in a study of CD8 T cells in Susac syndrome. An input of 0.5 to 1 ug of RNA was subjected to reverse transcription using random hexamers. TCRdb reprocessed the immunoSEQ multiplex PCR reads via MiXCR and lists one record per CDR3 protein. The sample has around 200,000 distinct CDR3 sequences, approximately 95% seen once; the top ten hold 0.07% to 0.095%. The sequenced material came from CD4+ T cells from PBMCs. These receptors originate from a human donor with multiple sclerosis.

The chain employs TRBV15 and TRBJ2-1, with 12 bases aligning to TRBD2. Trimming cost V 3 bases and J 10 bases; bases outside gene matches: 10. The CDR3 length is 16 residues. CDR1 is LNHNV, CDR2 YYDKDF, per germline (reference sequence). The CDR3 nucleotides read TGTGCCACCAGCAGGCGGCTAGCGGGGGGGCGAGGGGAGCAGTTCTTC. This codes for CATSRRLAGGRGEQFF.

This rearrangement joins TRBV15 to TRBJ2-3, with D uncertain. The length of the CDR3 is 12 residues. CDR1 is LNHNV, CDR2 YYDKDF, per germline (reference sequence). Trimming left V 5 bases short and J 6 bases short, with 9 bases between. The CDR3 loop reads CATSQNQDTQYF. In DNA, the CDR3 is TGTGCCACCAGCCAGAACCAGGATACGCAGTATTTT.

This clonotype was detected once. The CDR3 loop is CASRIGLGELFF. In DNA, the CDR3 is TGTGCCAGCAGAATCGGGCTCGGGGAGCTGTTTTTT. The genes are TRBV12-3 or TRBV12-4 and TRBJ2-2; D is uncertain. CDR3 length: 12 amino acids. The ends were cut back, 6 bases at V and 7 bases at J, with 9 bases in the middle.

The CDR3 loop is CAWSVLGGGSPLHF. The CDR3 bases are TGTGCCTGGAGTGTACTGGGAGGGGGTTCACCCCTCCACTTT. V is TRBV30 and J is TRBJ1-6; weak D call: TRBD1 (6 bases). The germline V and J ends were trimmed by 0 bases and 9 bases, with 12 bases remaining between them. This CDR3 region has 14 residues. Germline lookup yields CDR1 GTSNPN and CDR2 SVGIG (reference sequence).

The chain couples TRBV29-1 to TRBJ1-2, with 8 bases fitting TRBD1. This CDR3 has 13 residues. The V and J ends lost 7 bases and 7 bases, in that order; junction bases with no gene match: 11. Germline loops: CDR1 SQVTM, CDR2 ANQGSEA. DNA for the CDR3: TGCAGCGCCTTTCCGGAGACAGGGGTTGGCTACACCTTC. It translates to CSAFPETGVGYTF. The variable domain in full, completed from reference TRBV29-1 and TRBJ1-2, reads SAVISQKPSRDICQRGTSLTIQCQVDSQVTMMFWYRQQPGQSLTLIATANQGSEATYESGFVIDKFPISRPNLTFSTLTVSNMSPEDSSIYLCSAFPETGVGYTFGSGTRLTVV.

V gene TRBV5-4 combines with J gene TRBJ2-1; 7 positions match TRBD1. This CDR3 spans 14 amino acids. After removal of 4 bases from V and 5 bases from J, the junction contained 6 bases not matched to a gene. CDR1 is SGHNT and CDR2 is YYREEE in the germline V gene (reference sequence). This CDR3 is CASSGDRADNEQFF. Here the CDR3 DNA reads TGTGCCAGCAGCGGAGACAGGGCTGACAATGAGCAGTTCTTC.

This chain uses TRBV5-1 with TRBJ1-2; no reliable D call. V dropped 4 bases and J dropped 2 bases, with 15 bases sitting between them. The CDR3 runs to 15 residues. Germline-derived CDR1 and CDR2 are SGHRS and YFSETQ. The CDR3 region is CASSSADPTNYGYTF. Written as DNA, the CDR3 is TGCGCCAGCAGCAGTGCGGATCCAACGAACTATGGCTACACCTTC.

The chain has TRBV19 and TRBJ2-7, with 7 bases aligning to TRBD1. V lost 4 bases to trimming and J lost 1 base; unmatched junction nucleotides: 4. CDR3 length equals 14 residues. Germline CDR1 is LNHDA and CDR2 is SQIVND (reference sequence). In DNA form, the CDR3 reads TGTGCCAGTAGTACGCGACAGGGATCCTACGAGCAGTACTTC. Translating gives CASSTRQGSYEQYF.

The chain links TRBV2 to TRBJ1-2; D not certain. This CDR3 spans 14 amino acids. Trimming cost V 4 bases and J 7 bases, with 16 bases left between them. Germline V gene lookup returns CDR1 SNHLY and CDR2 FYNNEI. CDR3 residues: CASSGGIGRVGYTF. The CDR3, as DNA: TGTGCCAGCAGTGGGGGAATTGGTCGAGTTGGCTACACCTTC.

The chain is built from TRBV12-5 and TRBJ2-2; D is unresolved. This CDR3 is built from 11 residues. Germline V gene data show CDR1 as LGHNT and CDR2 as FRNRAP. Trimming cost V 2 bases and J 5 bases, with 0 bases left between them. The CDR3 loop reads CASGLTGELFF. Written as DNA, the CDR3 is TGTGCTAGTGGTTTGACCGGGGAGCTGTTTTTT.

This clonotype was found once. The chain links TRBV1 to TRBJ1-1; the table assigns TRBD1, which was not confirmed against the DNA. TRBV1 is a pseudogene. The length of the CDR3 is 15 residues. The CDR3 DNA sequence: TGCACCAGCAGCCAATACCTGGGGCTAAACACTGAAGCTTTCTTT. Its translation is CTSSQYLGLNTEAFF.

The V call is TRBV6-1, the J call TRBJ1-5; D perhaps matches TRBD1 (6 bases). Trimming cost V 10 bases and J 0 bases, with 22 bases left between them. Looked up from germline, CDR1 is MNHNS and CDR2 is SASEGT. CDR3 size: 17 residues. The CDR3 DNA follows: TGTGCCATCTCGACAGGTCTCATGGAACGTAGCAATCAGCCCCAGCATTTT. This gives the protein CAISTGLMERSNQPQHF.

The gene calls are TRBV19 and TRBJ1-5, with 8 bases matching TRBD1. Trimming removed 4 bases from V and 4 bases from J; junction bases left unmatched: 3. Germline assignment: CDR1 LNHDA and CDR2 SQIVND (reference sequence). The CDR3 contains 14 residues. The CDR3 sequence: CASSRRQGNQPQHF. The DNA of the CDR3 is TGTGCCAGTAGTAGACGACAGGGGAATCAGCCCCAGCATTTT.

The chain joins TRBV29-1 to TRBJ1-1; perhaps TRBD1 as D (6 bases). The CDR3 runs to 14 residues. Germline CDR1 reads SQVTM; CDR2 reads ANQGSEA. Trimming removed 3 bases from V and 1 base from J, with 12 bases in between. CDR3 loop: CSVEVGGANTEAFF. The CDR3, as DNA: TGCAGCGTTGAGGTCGGGGGCGCGAACACTGAAGCTTTCTTT.

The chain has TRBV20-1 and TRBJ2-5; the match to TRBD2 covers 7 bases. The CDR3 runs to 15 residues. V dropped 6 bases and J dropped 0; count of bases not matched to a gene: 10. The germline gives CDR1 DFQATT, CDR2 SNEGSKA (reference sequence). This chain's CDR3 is CSANPGLADQETQYF. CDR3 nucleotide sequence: TGCAGTGCAAACCCCGGGCTAGCGGACCAAGAGACCCAGTACTTC.

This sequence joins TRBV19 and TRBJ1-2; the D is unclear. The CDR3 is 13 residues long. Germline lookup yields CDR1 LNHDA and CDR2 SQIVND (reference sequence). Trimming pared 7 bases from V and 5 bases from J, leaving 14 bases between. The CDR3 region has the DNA TGTGCCAGTATGAAGAAAGACGGATATGGCTACACCTTC. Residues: CASMKKDGYGYTF.

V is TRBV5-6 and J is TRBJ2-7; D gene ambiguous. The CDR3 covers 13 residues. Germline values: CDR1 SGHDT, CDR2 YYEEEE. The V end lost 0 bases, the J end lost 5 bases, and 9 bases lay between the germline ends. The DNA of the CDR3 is TGTGCCAGCAGCTTGGGACTTAACGACGAGCAGTACGTC. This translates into CASSLGLNDEQYV.

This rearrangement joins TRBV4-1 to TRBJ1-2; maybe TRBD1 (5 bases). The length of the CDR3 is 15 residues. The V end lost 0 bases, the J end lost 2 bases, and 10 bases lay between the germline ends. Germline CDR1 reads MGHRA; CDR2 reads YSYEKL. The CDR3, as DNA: TGCGCCAGCAGCCAAGATCAAACAGGAAACTATGGCTACACCTTC. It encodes CASSQDQTGNYGYTF.

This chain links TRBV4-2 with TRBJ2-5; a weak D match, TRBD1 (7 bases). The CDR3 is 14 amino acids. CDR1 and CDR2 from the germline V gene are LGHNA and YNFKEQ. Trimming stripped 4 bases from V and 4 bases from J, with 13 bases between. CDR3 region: CASSPGRGVETQYF. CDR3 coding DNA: TGTGCCAGCAGCCCGGGCAGGGGGGTAGAGACCCAGTACTTC.

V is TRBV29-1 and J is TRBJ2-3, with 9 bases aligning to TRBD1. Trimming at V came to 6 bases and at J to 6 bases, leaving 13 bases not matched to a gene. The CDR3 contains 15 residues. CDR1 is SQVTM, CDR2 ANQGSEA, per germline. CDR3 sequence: CSVAGTGRSADTQYF. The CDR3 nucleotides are TGCAGCGTAGCCGGGACAGGGCGTTCGGCGGATACGCAGTATTTT.

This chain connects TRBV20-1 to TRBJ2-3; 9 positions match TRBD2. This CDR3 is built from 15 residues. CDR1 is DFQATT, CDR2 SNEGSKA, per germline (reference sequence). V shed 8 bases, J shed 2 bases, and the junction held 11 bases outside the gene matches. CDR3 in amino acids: CSPLPTSGATDTQYF. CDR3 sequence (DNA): TGCAGTCCCCTCCCGACTAGCGGAGCCACAGATACGCAGTATTTT.

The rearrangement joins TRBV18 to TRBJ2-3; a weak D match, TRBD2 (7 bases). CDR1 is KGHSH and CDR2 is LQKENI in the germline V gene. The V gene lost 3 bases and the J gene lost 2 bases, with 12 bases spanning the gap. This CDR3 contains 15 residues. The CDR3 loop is CASSPTGGPTDTQYF. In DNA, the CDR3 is TGTGCCAGCTCACCCACCGGGGGGCCCACAGATACGCAGTATTTT.

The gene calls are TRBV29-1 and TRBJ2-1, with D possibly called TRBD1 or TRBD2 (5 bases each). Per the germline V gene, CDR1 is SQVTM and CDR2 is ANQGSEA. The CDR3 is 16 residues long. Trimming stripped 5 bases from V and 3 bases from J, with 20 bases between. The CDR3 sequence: CSVSLVKLGVYNEQFF. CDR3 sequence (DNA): TGCAGCGTTTCGCTAGTAAAGCTGGGGGTCTACAATGAGCAGTTCTTC.

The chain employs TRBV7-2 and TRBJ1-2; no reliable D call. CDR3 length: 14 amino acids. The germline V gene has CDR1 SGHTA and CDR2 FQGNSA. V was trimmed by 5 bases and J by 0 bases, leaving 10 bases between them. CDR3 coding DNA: TGTGCCAGCAGCCCCGACCGGACTAACTATGGCTACACCTTC. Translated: CASSPDRTNYGYTF.

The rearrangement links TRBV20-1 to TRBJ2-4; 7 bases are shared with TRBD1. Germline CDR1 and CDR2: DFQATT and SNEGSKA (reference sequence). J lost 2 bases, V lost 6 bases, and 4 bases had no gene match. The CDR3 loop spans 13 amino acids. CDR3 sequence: CSATTGPKNIQYF. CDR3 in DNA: TGCAGTGCGACGACAGGGCCCAAAAACATTCAGTACTTC.

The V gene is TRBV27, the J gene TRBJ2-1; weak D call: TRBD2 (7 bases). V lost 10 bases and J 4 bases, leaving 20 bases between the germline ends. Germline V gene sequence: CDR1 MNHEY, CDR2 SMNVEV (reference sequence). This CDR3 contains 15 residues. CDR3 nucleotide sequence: TGTGCCACCGTAAAAGACGGGGGGCCTTACAATGAGCAGTTCTTC. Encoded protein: CATVKDGGPYNEQFF.

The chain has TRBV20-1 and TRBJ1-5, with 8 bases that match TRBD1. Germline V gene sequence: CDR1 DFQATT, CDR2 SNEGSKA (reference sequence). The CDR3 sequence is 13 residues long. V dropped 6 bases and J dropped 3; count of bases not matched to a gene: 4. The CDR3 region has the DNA TGCAGTGCCTCGACAGGGGACAATCAGCCCCAGCATTTT. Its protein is CSASTGDNQPQHF.

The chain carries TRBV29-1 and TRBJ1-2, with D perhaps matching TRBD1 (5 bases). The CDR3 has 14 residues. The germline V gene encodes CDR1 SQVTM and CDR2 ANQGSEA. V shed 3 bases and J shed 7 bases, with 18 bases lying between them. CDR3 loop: CSVDPHEKGLGYTF. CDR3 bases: TGCAGCGTTGATCCCCATGAGAAGGGGCTTGGCTACACCTTC.

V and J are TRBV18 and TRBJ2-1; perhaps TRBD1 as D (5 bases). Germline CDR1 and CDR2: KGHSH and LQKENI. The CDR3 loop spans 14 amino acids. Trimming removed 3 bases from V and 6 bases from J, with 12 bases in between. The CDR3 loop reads CASSPGQGINEQFF. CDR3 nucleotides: TGTGCCAGCTCACCTGGACAAGGAATCAATGAGCAGTTCTTC.